This is a list of T cell receptor beta chains from one sample in a study of T cell repertoires in cytomegalovirus infection. MiXCR was run by TCRdb on the reads, yielding one entry per CDR3 protein. The sample includes about 180,000 distinct CDR3 sequences, approximately 15% of them seen just once. Sequencing was performed on PBMCs. The receptors shown here come from a human donor in good health (CMV status not recorded). Some clones in this sample may be carry-over from other donors' samples. Each CDR3 is given with its conserved first and last residue. A D gene is named only where the DNA matches it firmly. The size of a clone is reported for some rows only, either as once, few or many, or as a class for expanded clones.

d_call	v_call	j_call	clone_size	cdr3_aa	cdr3_nt
.	TRBV19	TRBJ2-1	many	CASSDRGRNEQFF	TGTGCCAGTAGTGACCGGGGGAGGAATGAGCAGTTCTTC
TRBD1	TRBV5-1	TRBJ2-7	few	CASSLRTGNDEQYF	TGCGCCAGCAGCTTGAGGACAGGGAATGATGAGCAGTACTTC
.	TRBV19	TRBJ2-5	many	CASRDVGGQETQYF	TGTGCCAGTAGGGATGTAGGGGGCCAAGAGACCCAGTACTTC
TRBD2	TRBV20-1	TRBJ2-3	many	CSARPRDYRSSTDTQYF	TGCAGTGCTAGACCCCGGGACTACCGCTCTAGCACAGATACGCAGTATTTT
.	TRBV19	TRBJ1-1	.	CASSIVGGNTEAFF	TGTGCCAGTAGTATAGTTGGAGGGAACACTGAAGCTTTCTTT
.	TRBV7-2	TRBJ1-4	many	CASSLGQGRTNEKLFF	TGTGCCAGCAGCTTAGGTCAGGGTAGGACTAATGAAAAACTGTTTTTT
.	TRBV19	TRBJ2-5	few	CASSRAGVRETQYF	TGTGCCAGTAGCCGGGCTGGGGTTCGGGAGACCCAGTACTTC
.	TRBV28	TRBJ1-5	few	CASRGALGGNQPQHF	TGTGCCAGCAGGGGGGCCCTGGGCGGCAATCAGCCCCAGCATTTT
.	TRBV20-1	TRBJ2-1	.	CSASGIDNEQFF	TGCAGTGCTAGCGGGATTGACAATGAGCAGTTCTTC
.	TRBV7-2	TRBJ2-7	few	CASSVDGYYEQYF	TGTGCCAGCAGCGTGGACGGTTACTACGAGCAGTACTTC
.	TRBV7-2	TRBJ2-7	many	CASSLLSFAYEQYF	TGTGCCAGCAGCTTACTGTCCTTTGCCTACGAGCAGTACTTC
TRBD2	TRBV6-1	TRBJ2-1	many	CASRKGLAVLEQFF	TGTGCCAGCAGGAAGGGACTAGCGGTTCTAGAGCAGTTCTTC
TRBD2	TRBV7-8	TRBJ2-3	many	CASSSLAGEDTQYF	TGTGCCAGCAGCTCATTAGCGGGAGAAGATACGCAGTATTTT
TRBD1	TRBV7-9	TRBJ2-5	.	CASSSRDRGLSETQYF	TGTGCCAGCAGCTCCCGGGACAGGGGGCTTTCGGAGACCCAGTACTTC
TRBD1	TRBV7-9	TRBJ2-1	many	CASSLDRQGQSNEQFF	TGTGCCAGCAGCTTAGACCGACAGGGGCAAAGCAATGAGCAGTTCTTC
.	TRBV29-1	TRBJ2-1	few	CSVEGPYSYNEQFF	TGCAGCGTTGAAGGTCCCTACTCCTACAATGAGCAGTTCTTC
.	TRBV7-2	TRBJ2-7	many	CASSQVDRTLYEQYF	TGTGCCAGCAGCCAAGTCGACAGGACCCTCTACGAGCAGTACTTC
TRBD2	TRBV7-9	TRBJ2-2	few	CASSEPGLAGPGELFF	TGTGCCAGCAGCGAACCGGGACTAGCGGGACCCGGGGAGCTGTTTTTT
.	TRBV4-2	TRBJ1-4	.	CASSQVRTKEEKLFF	TGTGCCAGCAGCCAAGTTCGGACGAAGGAGGAAAAACTGTTTTTT
TRBD2	TRBV7-2	TRBJ2-1	many	CASSLGGGRARYNEQFF	TGTGCCAGCAGCCTCGGAGGTGGGAGGGCCCGGTACAATGAGCAGTTCTTC
.	TRBV14	TRBJ1-3	few	CASSQVASPGNTIYF	TGTGCCAGCAGCCAGGTGGCAAGTCCTGGAAACACCATATATTTT
TRBD1	TRBV25-1	TRBJ1-3	few	CASRDRGNTIYF	TGTGCCAGCCGGGACAGGGGAAACACCATATATTTT
.	TRBV10-3	TRBJ1-6	many	CAISRTGNSPLHF	TGTGCCATCAGTCGGACGGGTAATTCACCCCTCCACTTT
TRBD2	TRBV7-2	TRBJ2-3	many	CASSTGTSLVTQYF	TGTGCCAGCAGCACCGGGACTAGCCTAGTTACGCAGTATTTT
.	TRBV9	TRBJ2-1	.	CASSVTNLEQFF	TGTGCCAGCAGCGTGACCAATTTAGAGCAGTTCTTC
.	TRBV5-6	TRBJ1-5	.	CASSLGAGPQHF	TGTGCCAGCAGCTTAGGCGCGGGACCCCAGCATTTT
.	TRBV7-9	TRBJ2-1	few	CASSSRTAVYNEQFF	TGTGCCAGCAGCTCCAGGACAGCTGTTTACAATGAGCAGTTCTTC
.	TRBV12-3/TRBV12-4	TRBJ2-7	many	CASRLGSGRAYEQYF	TGTGCCAGCAGGCTCGGGTCGGGACGGGCCTACGAGCAGTACTTC
.	TRBV29-1	TRBJ2-3	.	CSVESSASTDTQYF	TGCAGCGTTGAAAGTAGCGCCAGCACAGATACGCAGTATTTT
TRBD1	TRBV7-6	TRBJ1-3	.	CASSFSTGTGTGNTIYF	TGTGCCAGCAGCTTTAGTACCGGGACAGGGACGGGAAACACCATATATTTT
.	TRBV7-6	TRBJ2-3	many	CASSLVERRTDTQYF	TGTGCCAGCAGCTTAGTAGAGAGGCGCACAGATACGCAGTATTTT
.	TRBV7-2	TRBJ2-7	many	CASSSDMGDHEQYF	TGTGCCAGCAGTTCGGACATGGGGGACCACGAGCAGTACTTC
TRBD2	TRBV7-3	TRBJ2-3	many	CASSLLSSGSATQYF	TGTGCCAGCAGCCTACTGTCTAGCGGGAGTGCTACGCAGTATTTT
TRBD1	TRBV28	TRBJ2-7	few	CASSAPGQGNEQYF	TGTGCCAGCAGTGCCCCGGGACAGGGGAACGAGCAGTACTTC
TRBD1	TRBV28	TRBJ2-7	many	CASSQFRVGQRAYEQYF	TGTGCCAGCAGTCAGTTTCGGGTGGGACAGCGTGCCTACGAGCAGTACTTC
.	TRBV12-3/TRBV12-4	TRBJ1-1	many	CASSRTGSPTEAFF	TGTGCCAGCAGCCGAACAGGGTCCCCCACTGAAGCTTTCTTT
TRBD2	TRBV6-5	TRBJ2-7	many	CASSYRTSGRRDEQYF	TGTGCCAGCAGTTACCGGACTAGCGGAAGGAGGGACGAGCAGTACTTC
TRBD2	TRBV19	TRBJ2-5	few	CASSISGRGETQYF	TGTGCCAGTAGTATTAGCGGGAGAGGCGAGACCCAGTACTTC
.	TRBV20-1	TRBJ1-5	.	CSARSGVGFRNQPQHF	TGCAGTGCTAGAAGCGGGGTGGGGTTTCGCAATCAGCCCCAGCATTTT
.	TRBV6-2/TRBV6-3	TRBJ2-1	many	CASSFEREQFF	TGTGCCAGCAGTTTTGAGCGGGAGCAGTTCTTC
.	TRBV7-2	TRBJ1-1	many	CASSFGTNTEAFF	TGTGCCAGCAGCTTTGGGACGAACACTGAAGCTTTCTTT